These 2 T cell receptor beta chains share one sample of origin, sequenced in a study of blood T cells in healthy people across ages. With a J-beta primer mix and a sample-barcoded 5' primer, a second PCR ran about 6 to 11 cycles. TCRdb re-called the 5' RACE reads through MiXCR, storing one row per CDR3 protein. The sample carries 850,000 to 950,000 distinct CDR3 sequences, 29% recorded once. What was sequenced was blood. These TCRs come from a woman older than 75 in good health.

The chain carries TRBV20-1 and TRBJ2-3; 9 bases are shared with TRBD1. The junction had 13 bases not matched to a gene; V was cut back by 8 bases and J by 4 bases. From germline, CDR1 is DFQATT and CDR2 SNEGSKA (reference sequence). This CDR3 contains 15 residues. CDR3 loop: CSPKDPGQGSDTQYF. DNA for the CDR3: TGCAGTCCCAAAGACCCGGGACAGGGCTCAGATACGCAGTATTTT.

This clonotype occurred once. V gene TRBV7-3 combines with J gene TRBJ2-1; 9 positions match TRBD1. From germline, CDR1 is SGHTA and CDR2 FQGTGA. The CDR3 is 11 residues long. The ends lost 4 bases at V and 14 bases at J; junction bases unmatched: 3. This CDR3 is CASSSQGAKFF. As DNA, the CDR3 is TGTGCCAGCAGCTCACAGGGGGCGAAGTTCTTC.